Presented here are 13 T cell receptor beta chains from one specimen sequenced in a study of cytomegalovirus exposure and HLA in healthy donors. Primers for the PCR totalled 60 Vbeta and 13 Jbeta. Method: immunoSEQ multiplex PCR; TCRdb's copy keeps in-frame clones and lacks some. The repertoire includes around 200,000 clones, over 65% of them detected once, and around 3.4% sits in the top ten. The specimen was PBMCs. The receptors originated from a woman between 55 and 75 years old in good health and CMV-seropositive.

This clone was found a few times. The CDR3 DNA sequence: TGCGCCAGCAGCTTGGGGCAGGGTGGGTATGAGCAGTTCTTC. Translation gives CASSLGQGGYEQFF. The chain recombines TRBV5-1 with TRBJ2-1; a possible D gene is TRBD1 (5 bases). The CDR3 has 14 residues. Per the germline V gene, CDR1 is SGHRS and CDR2 is YFSETQ. V was pared by 0 bases and J by 8 bases, with 12 bases between.

This chain connects TRBV19 to TRBJ2-7, with 9 bases matching TRBD1. The CDR3 length is 15 residues. Looked up from germline, CDR1 is LNHDA and CDR2 is SQIVND (reference sequence). V lost 5 bases, J lost 3 bases, and 8 bases stayed unmatched. The CDR3 sequence is CASSLGQGESYEQYF. In nucleotides, the CDR3 is TGTGCCAGTAGTCTGGGACAGGGAGAGAGCTACGAGCAGTACTTC.

This chain joins TRBV6-5 and TRBJ1-3, with 7 bases that match TRBD1. The CDR3 is made up of 12 amino acids. CDR1 is MNHEY, CDR2 SVGAGI, per germline. The V segment lost 5 bases and the J segment 10 bases; nucleotides outside the gene matches: 5. The CDR3 region is CASSQLTGTIYF. In DNA form, the CDR3 reads TGTGCCAGCAGTCAGTTGACAGGGACCATATATTTT.

V and J are TRBV7-9 and TRBJ1-3; weak D call: TRBD1 (5 bases). In germline, CDR1 is SEHNR, CDR2 FQNEAQ (reference sequence). The CDR3 sequence is 14 residues long. V shed 5 bases and J shed 3 bases, with 11 bases lying between them. CDR3 DNA sequence: TGTGCCAGCAGCGGCCAAGGGGTTGGAAACACCATATATTTT. This gives the protein CASSGQGVGNTIYF.

The rearrangement links TRBV5-1 to TRBJ1-1; D gene uncertain. CDR1 and CDR2 from the germline V gene are SGHRS and YFSETQ. V gave up 2 bases and J gave up 5 bases, with 13 bases separating them. The CDR3 runs 14 residues. CDR3 sequence: CASSLILGDTEAFF. CDR3 in DNA: TGCGCCAGCAGCTTAATACTCGGGGATACTGAAGCTTTCTTT.

This clone was seen many times. J is TRBJ1-5 and V is TRBV7-2; TRBD1 matches 9 bases. This CDR3 comprises 17 residues. From germline, CDR1 is SGHTA and CDR2 FQGNSA. V lost 5 bases, J lost 4 bases, and 12 bases stayed unmatched. The CDR3 loop reads CASSDETDRGINQPQHF. The CDR3 DNA reads TGTGCCAGCAGCGATGAAACCGACAGGGGGATTAATCAGCCCCAGCATTTT.

The chain employs TRBV7-3 and TRBJ2-3; possible D gene TRBD2, 5 bases. Germline CDR1 reads SGHTA; CDR2 reads FQGTGA. V lost 4 bases and J 0 bases, leaving 11 bases between the germline ends. The CDR3 loop spans 15 amino acids. The DNA of the CDR3 is TGTGCCAGCAGCTCCCTGACTACGAGCACAGATACGCAGTATTTT. Protein product: CASSSLTTSTDTQYF.

The chain links TRBV11-2 to TRBJ2-7; D may be TRBD1 (6 bases). The length of the CDR3 is 13 residues. Germline lookup yields CDR1 SGHAT and CDR2 FQNNGV. Trimming shortened V by 5 bases and J by 0 bases, and 8 bases separated the two germline ends. The CDR3 DNA reads TGTGCCAGCAGCCGGACAGACTCCTACGAGCAGTACTTC. It yields the protein CASSRTDSYEQYF.

This chain links TRBV10-3 with TRBJ1-6; 7 nucleotides align to TRBD1. The CDR3 spans 14 residues. From germline, CDR1 is ENHRY and CDR2 SYGVKD. Trimming at V came to 8 bases and at J to 6 bases, leaving 7 bases not matched to a gene. The DNA for the CDR3 is TGTGCCATCTCGGTCGACAGGGCTAATTCACCCCTCCACTTT. Protein sequence: CAISVDRANSPLHF.

The V and J genes are TRBV7-9 and TRBJ1-5; possibly TRBD1 for D (6 bases). This CDR3 contains 14 residues. The germline V gene encodes CDR1 SEHNR and CDR2 FQNEAQ (reference sequence). V gave up 3 bases and J gave up 4 bases, with 10 bases separating them. The CDR3 DNA sequence: TGTGCCAGCAGCTTGGGACACTTGAATCAGCCCCAGCATTTT. Its protein is CASSLGHLNQPQHF.

This chain joins TRBV9 and TRBJ2-3; TRBD2 matches at 10 bases. The CDR3 extends over 15 amino acids. The germline gives CDR1 SGDLS, CDR2 YYNGEE. The junction had 6 bases not matched to a gene; V was cut back by 2 bases and J by 6 bases. The CDR3 reads CASSVTSGYSDTQYF. The DNA for the CDR3 is TGTGCCAGCAGCGTGACTAGCGGGTACTCTGATACGCAGTATTTT. The whole variable domain, remainder taken from reference TRBV9 and TRBJ2-3, is DSGVTQTPKHLITATGQRVTLRCSPRSGDLSVYWYQQSLDQGLQFLIQYYNGEERAKGNILERFSAQQFPDLHSELNLSSLELGDSALYFCASSVTSGYSDTQYFGPGTRLTVL.

The DNA for the CDR3 is TGTGCCAGCAGCGGGGCTATGTACCAAGAGACCCAGTACTTC. Protein product: CASSGAMYQETQYF. V usage is TRBV7-9 and J usage is TRBJ2-5; a weak D match, TRBD1 (5 bases). V gave up 5 bases and J gave up 0 bases, with 10 bases separating them. CDR3 length equals 14 residues. Germline lookup yields CDR1 SEHNR and CDR2 FQNEAQ (reference sequence).

The gene calls are TRBV9 and TRBJ1-3; D perhaps matches TRBD1 (6 bases). Trimming cost V 2 bases and J 3 bases, with 18 bases left between them. CDR1 is SGDLS and CDR2 is YYNGEE in the germline V gene. The CDR3 totals 17 residues. Here the CDR3 reads CASSVSPTGSFGNTIYF. Here the CDR3 DNA reads TGTGCCAGCAGCGTTAGTCCTACAGGGAGCTTTGGAAACACCATATATTTT.